The T cell receptor (beta chain) under discussion was sequenced for a study of tumor T cells in aggressive B-cell lymphoma. Assay used: immunoSEQ multiplex PCR; TCRdb lists only in-frame clones, some missing. Of a few thousand clones listed, around 94% were seen once; the top ten hold around 4%. The CDR3 totals 14 residues. V lost 2 bases, J lost 2 bases, and 10 bases lay in between. CDR1 is MDHEN and CDR2 is SYDVKM in the germline V gene. This TCR came from an adult with diffuse large B cell lymphoma. Sequencing used tumor tissue. This chain joins TRBV28 and TRBJ2-7, with D perhaps TRBD2 (5 bases). CDR3 nucleotides: TGTGCCAGCAGTTTACCTGGGAGCGCCTACGAGCAGTACTTC. Translated, it gives CASSLPGSAYEQYF.